A selection of T cell receptor beta chains follows, all from one sample in a study of T cell repertoires in cytomegalovirus infection. In TCRdb, the reads were re-called with MiXCR into one record per CDR3 protein. This table holds about 700,000 distinct CDR3 sequences, around 32% found once. These TCRs' antigens remain unknown. The sequencing used cultured PBMCs, collected from culture after CMV antigen stimulation. The receptors stem from a human donor in good health (CMV status not recorded). Some clones in this sample may be carry-over from other donors' samples. CDR3s include the opening cysteine and the closing phenylalanine or tryptophan. Each record gives: clone size, V gene, J gene, D gene, CDR3 DNA, CDR3 protein. D genes are given only for firm matches. Rows may omit the clone size; those that give it use once, few, many or a size class.

size: many
V: TRBV7-2
J: TRBJ2-7
D: .
DNA: TGTGCCAGCAGCTTAGCCCCTACAGGGCCGTACGAGCAGTACTTC
CDR3: CASSLAPTGPYEQYF

size: .
V: TRBV12-3/TRBV12-4
J: TRBJ1-3
D: .
DNA: TGTGCCAGCAGCACGGGCGTAAACACCATATATTTT
CDR3: CASSTGVNTIYF

size: many
V: TRBV7-2
J: TRBJ2-3
D: .
DNA: TGTGCCAGCAGCCCCGAGGCCGGGGTCCCAGATACGCAGTATTTT
CDR3: CASSPEAGVPDTQYF

size: few
V: TRBV6-5
J: TRBJ1-1
D: .
DNA: TGTGCCAGCAGTTACGACGGGGGCACTGAAGCTTTCTTT
CDR3: CASSYDGGTEAFF

size: few
V: TRBV10-3
J: TRBJ2-3
D: .
DNA: TGTGCCATCAGTGAAGGACGCAGGTCTGCCAAAGATACGCAGTATTTT
CDR3: CAISEGRRSAKDTQYF

size: few
V: TRBV2
J: TRBJ2-5
D: .
DNA: TGTGCCAGCCTCAGGGCTCAAGAGACCCAGTACTTC
CDR3: CASLRAQETQYF

size: .
V: TRBV24-1
J: TRBJ2-1
D: TRBD2
DNA: TGTGCCACCAGTGGGGGAACTAGCGGGAGCTACAATGAGCAGTTCTTC
CDR3: CATSGGTSGSYNEQFF

size: few
V: TRBV2
J: TRBJ1-5
D: .
DNA: TGTGCCAGCAGATACAGCACCTATCAGCCCCAGCATTTT
CDR3: CASRYSTYQPQHF

size: .
V: TRBV6-5
J: TRBJ1-1
D: .
DNA: TGTGCCAGCAGTCGCGGGTGGCACACTGAAGCTTTCTTT
CDR3: CASSRGWHTEAFF

size: .
V: TRBV6-2/TRBV6-3
J: TRBJ2-1
D: TRBD1
DNA: TGTGCCAGCAGTTACTCGGGGACAGGTAATGAGCAGTTCTTC
CDR3: CASSYSGTGNEQFF

size: few
V: TRBV7-9
J: TRBJ2-1
D: .
DNA: TGTGCCAGCAGCTCCCAAGGAGCCCTTGGTGAGCAGTTCTTC
CDR3: CASSSQGALGEQFF

size: .
V: TRBV2
J: TRBJ1-2
D: .
DNA: TGTGCCATCGGGACTGGGGATGGCTACACCTTC
CDR3: CAIGTGDGYTF

size: .
V: TRBV20-1
J: TRBJ1-1
D: .
DNA: TGCAGTGCTAGATCCCCCGACGACGCTTTCTTT
CDR3: CSARSPDDAFF

size: few
V: TRBV29-1
J: TRBJ2-1
D: .
DNA: TGCAGCGTTGCCGGGGGAAAGGAGGAGCAGTTCTTC
CDR3: CSVAGGKEEQFF

size: .
V: TRBV29-1
J: TRBJ1-5
D: .
DNA: TGCAGCGTGTGGGACGGGGATCAGCCCCAGCATTTT
CDR3: CSVWDGDQPQHF

size: few
V: TRBV7-9
J: TRBJ1-5
D: .
DNA: TGTGCCAGCAGCCCCTCAGGTCTGACAGGCAATCAGCCCCAGCATTTT
CDR3: CASSPSGLTGNQPQHF

size: few
V: TRBV2
J: TRBJ1-5
D: .
DNA: TGTGCCAGCAGTGACCTACGGGTTAGCAATCAGCCCCAGCATTTT
CDR3: CASSDLRVSNQPQHF

size: .
V: TRBV7-9
J: TRBJ2-1
D: .
DNA: TGTGCCAGCAGCGCAAGTGCTGAGCAGTTCTTC
CDR3: CASSASAEQFF

size: .
V: TRBV7-9
J: TRBJ2-3
D: .
DNA: TGTGCCAGCAGAGGGGGGACGGGCACAGATACGCAGTATTTT
CDR3: CASRGGTGTDTQYF

size: many
V: TRBV7-2
J: TRBJ2-4
D: TRBD1
DNA: TGTGCCAGCAGCTCCGGGACAGCTACCCCCAAAAACATTCAGTACTTC
CDR3: CASSSGTATPKNIQYF

size: .
V: TRBV7-6
J: TRBJ2-1
D: TRBD1
DNA: TGTGCCAGCAGCTACAGGGGATACTCCTACAATGAGCAGTTCTTC
CDR3: CASSYRGYSYNEQFF

size: .
V: TRBV27
J: TRBJ2-7
D: .
DNA: TGTGCCAGCAGTCCAGAACTAGCTAGGTCCTACGAGCAGTACTTC
CDR3: CASSPELARSYEQYF

size: .
V: TRBV5-1
J: TRBJ1-1
D: .
DNA: TGCGCCAGCAGCTTGGCCGGGTTGATGAACACTGAAGCTTTCTTT
CDR3: CASSLAGLMNTEAFF

size: few
V: TRBV7-6
J: TRBJ1-5
D: .
DNA: TGTGCCAGCAGCTTAAATTTCCAGCCCCAGCATTTT
CDR3: CASSLNFQPQHF

size: .
V: TRBV19
J: TRBJ2-6
D: .
DNA: TGTGCCAGCCACAGGGAGTCTGGGGCCAACGTCCTGACTTTC
CDR3: CASHRESGANVLTF

size: few
V: TRBV27
J: TRBJ2-7
D: TRBD1
DNA: TGTGCCAGCAGTCAATGGGACAGGGGGTTGGAGCAGTACTTC
CDR3: CASSQWDRGLEQYF

size: .
V: TRBV4-1
J: TRBJ2-1
D: .
DNA: TGCGCCAGCAGCCAAGTCTGGCGGGTATACAATGAGCAGTTCTTC
CDR3: CASSQVWRVYNEQFF

size: .
V: TRBV27
J: TRBJ1-3
D: TRBD1
DNA: TGTGCCAGCAGTACGAACAGGGGCCCCTTCTCTGGAAACACCATATATTTT
CDR3: CASSTNRGPFSGNTIYF

size: .
V: TRBV12-3/TRBV12-4
J: TRBJ1-1
D: TRBD1
DNA: TGTGCCAGCAGCCGGAAGACAGGGTACACTGAAGCTTTCTTT
CDR3: CASSRKTGYTEAFF

size: .
V: TRBV28
J: TRBJ2-3
D: TRBD1
DNA: TGTGCCAGCAGTTTAGTTGTTGGCAGGGGGACGAACACAGATACGCAGTATTTT
CDR3: CASSLVVGRGTNTDTQYF

size: .
V: TRBV18
J: TRBJ2-1
D: TRBD1
DNA: TGTGCCAGCTCACCACCTCTGGCAGGGGGCTTCGAGGATGAGCAGTTCTTC
CDR3: CASSPPLAGGFEDEQFF

size: .
V: TRBV6-5
J: TRBJ2-1
D: TRBD2
DNA: TGTGCCGTCCGTGGGGGGGGCAATGAGCAGTTCTTC
CDR3: CAVRGGGNEQFF

size: .
V: TRBV19
J: TRBJ2-5
D: .
DNA: TGTGCCAGCCGGGGGACAGACCAAGAGACCCAGTACTTC
CDR3: CASRGTDQETQYF

size: once
V: TRBV2
J: TRBJ1-3
D: TRBD1
DNA: TGTGCCAGCAGAGGGGGCGGTGCCATATATTTT
CDR3: CASRGGGAIYF

size: .
V: TRBV7-2
J: TRBJ2-7
D: .
DNA: TGTGCCAGCAGCTTACAGTTGGGGGCGCACTACGAGCAGTACTTC
CDR3: CASSLQLGAHYEQYF

size: few
V: TRBV6-5
J: TRBJ2-1
D: .
DNA: TGTGCCAGCAGTTACTCGCCCACCTTCGAGCAGTTCTTC
CDR3: CASSYSPTFEQFF

size: .
V: TRBV28
J: TRBJ1-5
D: .
DNA: TGTGCCAGCAAAACGGGAGGTAATCAGCCCCAGCATTTT
CDR3: CASKTGGNQPQHF

size: .
V: TRBV20-1
J: TRBJ2-1
D: .
DNA: TGCAGTGCTGTCCCGGGATTCCACAATGAGCAGTTCTTC
CDR3: CSAVPGFHNEQFF

size: .
V: TRBV18
J: TRBJ1-1
D: .
DNA: TGTGCCAGCTCCGCGGGGATTACTGAAGCTTTCTTT
CDR3: CASSAGITEAFF

size: few
V: TRBV19
J: TRBJ2-2
D: .
DNA: TGTGCCAGTAGTAAAGAGGGACCCGGGGAGCTGTTTTTT
CDR3: CASSKEGPGELFF

size: .
V: TRBV20-1
J: TRBJ1-3
D: .
DNA: TGCAGTGCTGGACGGAGCGGCAGCGAATCTGGAAACACCATATATTTT
CDR3: CSAGRSGSESGNTIYF

size: .
V: TRBV20-1
J: TRBJ2-7
D: .
DNA: TGCAGTGCTAGAGATTATCAAACTAGAGGTTTGTACGAGCAGTACTTC
CDR3: CSARDYQTRGLYEQYF

size: few
V: TRBV12-3/TRBV12-4
J: TRBJ2-4
D: .
DNA: TGTGCCAGCAGTCCGGGGTGGGACCAGAAAAACATTCAGTACTTC
CDR3: CASSPGWDQKNIQYF

size: many
V: TRBV12-3/TRBV12-4
J: TRBJ1-1
D: .
DNA: TGTGCCAGCAGTTTGGCCGGGGCCGGATTTGAAGCTTTCTTT
CDR3: CASSLAGAGFEAFF

size: .
V: TRBV7-6
J: TRBJ1-5
D: .
DNA: TGTGCCAGCAGCCCGGCAGCCTTGTGGGGTCAGCCCCAGCATTTT
CDR3: CASSPAALWGQPQHF

size: .
V: TRBV20-1
J: TRBJ2-7
D: TRBD2
DNA: TGCAGTGCTAGAGCGCCTAGCGGGGGCTCCTACGAGCAGTACTTC
CDR3: CSARAPSGGSYEQYF

size: few
V: TRBV12-3/TRBV12-4
J: TRBJ2-7
D: TRBD2
DNA: TGTGCCAGCTGGCTAGCGGGAATCTCCTACGAGCAGTACTTC
CDR3: CASWLAGISYEQYF

size: few
V: TRBV4-1
J: TRBJ1-6
D: .
DNA: TGCGCCAGCAGCCCAACCCAAATCAATTCACCCCTCCACTTT
CDR3: CASSPTQINSPLHF

size: .
V: TRBV5-4
J: TRBJ2-1
D: .
DNA: TGTGCCAGCGGGGGTAGGGGATCGGGGTCCTACAATGAGCAGTTCTTC
CDR3: CASGGRGSGSYNEQFF

size: .
V: TRBV7-6
J: TRBJ1-1
D: .
DNA: TGTGCCAGCAGCACCGTGGGGGCTGAAGCTTTCTTT
CDR3: CASSTVGAEAFF

size: many
V: TRBV7-2
J: TRBJ2-3
D: TRBD2
DNA: TGTGCCAGCAGCTTAGTTAGCGGGGCTGACACAGATACGCAGTATTTT
CDR3: CASSLVSGADTDTQYF

size: .
V: TRBV6-8
J: TRBJ2-1
D: .
DNA: TGTGCCTCTTGGGACTCCGGTGAGCAGTTCTTC
CDR3: CASWDSGEQFF

size: .
V: TRBV5-4
J: TRBJ2-7
D: .
DNA: TGTGCCAGCAGCGCGGCCGACAGCTACGAGCAGTACTTC
CDR3: CASSAADSYEQYF